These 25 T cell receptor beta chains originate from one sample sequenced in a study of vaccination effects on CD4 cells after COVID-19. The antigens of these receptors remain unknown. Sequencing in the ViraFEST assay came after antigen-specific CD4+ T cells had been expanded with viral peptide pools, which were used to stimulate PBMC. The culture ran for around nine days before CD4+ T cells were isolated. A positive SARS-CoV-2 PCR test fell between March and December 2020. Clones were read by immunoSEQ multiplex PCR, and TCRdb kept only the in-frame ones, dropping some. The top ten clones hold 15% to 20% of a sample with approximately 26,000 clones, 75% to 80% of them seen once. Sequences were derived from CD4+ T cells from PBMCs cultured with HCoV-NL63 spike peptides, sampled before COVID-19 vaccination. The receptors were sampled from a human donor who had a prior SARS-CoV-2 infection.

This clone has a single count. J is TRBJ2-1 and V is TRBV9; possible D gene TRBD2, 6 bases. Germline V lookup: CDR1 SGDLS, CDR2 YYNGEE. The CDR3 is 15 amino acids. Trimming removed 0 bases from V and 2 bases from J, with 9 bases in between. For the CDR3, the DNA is TGTGCCAGCAGCGTAGAGCGGGTCCCCTACAATGAGCAGTTCTTC. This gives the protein CASSVERVPYNEQFF.

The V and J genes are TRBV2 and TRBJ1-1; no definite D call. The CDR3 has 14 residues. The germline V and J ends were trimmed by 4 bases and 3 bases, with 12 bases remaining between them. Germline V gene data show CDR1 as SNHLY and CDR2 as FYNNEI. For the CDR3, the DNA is TGTGCCAGCAGTGTGGAAGGAGATTACACTGAAGCTTTCTTT. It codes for CASSVEGDYTEAFF.

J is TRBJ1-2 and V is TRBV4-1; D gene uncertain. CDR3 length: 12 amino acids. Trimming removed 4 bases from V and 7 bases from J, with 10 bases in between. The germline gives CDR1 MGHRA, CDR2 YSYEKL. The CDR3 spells CASSPALGGYTF. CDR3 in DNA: TGCGCCAGCAGCCCCGCGCTAGGTGGCTACACCTTC.

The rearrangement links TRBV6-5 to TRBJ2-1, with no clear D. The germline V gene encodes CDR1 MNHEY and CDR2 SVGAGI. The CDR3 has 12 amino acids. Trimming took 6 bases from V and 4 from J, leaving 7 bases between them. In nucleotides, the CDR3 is TGTGCCAGCAGAAAACAGTACAATGAGCAGTTCTTC. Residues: CASRKQYNEQFF.

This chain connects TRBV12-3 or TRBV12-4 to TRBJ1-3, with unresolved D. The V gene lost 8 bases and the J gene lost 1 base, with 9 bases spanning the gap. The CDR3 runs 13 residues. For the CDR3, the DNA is TGTGCCAGCGCGCGGGAGTCTGGAAACACCATATATTTT. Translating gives CASARESGNTIYF.

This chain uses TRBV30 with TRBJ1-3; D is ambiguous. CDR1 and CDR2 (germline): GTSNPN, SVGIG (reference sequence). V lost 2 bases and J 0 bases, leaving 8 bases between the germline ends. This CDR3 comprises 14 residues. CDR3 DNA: TGTGCCTGGAGTCTTGAGCGCTCTGGAAACACCATATATTTT. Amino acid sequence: CAWSLERSGNTIYF.

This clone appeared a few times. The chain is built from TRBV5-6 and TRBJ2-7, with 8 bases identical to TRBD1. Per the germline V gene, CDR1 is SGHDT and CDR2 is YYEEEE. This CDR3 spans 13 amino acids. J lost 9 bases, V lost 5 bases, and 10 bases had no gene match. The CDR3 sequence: CASSYGQGGSQYF. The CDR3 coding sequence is TGTGCCAGCAGTTATGGACAGGGTGGCTCGCAGTACTTC.

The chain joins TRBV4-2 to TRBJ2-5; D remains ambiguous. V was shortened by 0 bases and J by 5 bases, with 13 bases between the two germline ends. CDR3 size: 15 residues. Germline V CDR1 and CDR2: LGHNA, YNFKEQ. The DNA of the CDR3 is TGTGCCAGCAGCCAAGATGGACGGGTAGGGGAGACCCAGTACTTC. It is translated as CASSQDGRVGETQYF.

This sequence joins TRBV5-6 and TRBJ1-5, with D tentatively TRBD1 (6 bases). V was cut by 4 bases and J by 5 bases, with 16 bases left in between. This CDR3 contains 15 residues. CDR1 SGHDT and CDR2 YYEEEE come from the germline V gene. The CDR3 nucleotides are TGTGCCAGCAGCCCCTCAGGACAGCTTCATCAGCCCCAGCATTTT. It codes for CASSPSGQLHQPQHF.

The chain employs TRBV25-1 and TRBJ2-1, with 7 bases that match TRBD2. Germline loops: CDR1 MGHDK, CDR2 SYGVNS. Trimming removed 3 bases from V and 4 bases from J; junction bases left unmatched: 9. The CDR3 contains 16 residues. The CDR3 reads CASSEKGLHEYNEQFF. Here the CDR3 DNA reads TGTGCCAGCAGTGAGAAGGGACTACACGAATACAATGAGCAGTTCTTC.

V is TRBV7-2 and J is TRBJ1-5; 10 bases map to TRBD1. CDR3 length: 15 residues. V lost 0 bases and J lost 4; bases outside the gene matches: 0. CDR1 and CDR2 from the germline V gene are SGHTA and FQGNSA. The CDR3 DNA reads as TGTGCCAGCAGCTTAGCGGGACAGGGGAATCAGCCCCAGCATTTT. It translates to CASSLAGQGNQPQHF. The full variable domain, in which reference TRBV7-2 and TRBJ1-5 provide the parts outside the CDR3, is GAGVSQSPSNKVTEKGKDVELRCDPISGHTALYWYRQSLGQGLEFLIYFQGNSAPDKSGLPSDRFSAERTGGSVSTLTIQRTQQEDSAVYLCASSLAGQGNQPQHFGDGTRLSIL.

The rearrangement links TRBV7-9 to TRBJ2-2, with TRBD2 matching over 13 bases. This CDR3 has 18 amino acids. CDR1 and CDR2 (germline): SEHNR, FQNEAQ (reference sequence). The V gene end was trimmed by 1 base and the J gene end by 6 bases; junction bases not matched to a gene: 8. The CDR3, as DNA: TGTGCCAGCAGCTTAGGGACTAGCGGGAGATTCGGTGCCGGGGAGCTGTTTTTT. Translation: CASSLGTSGRFGAGELFF.

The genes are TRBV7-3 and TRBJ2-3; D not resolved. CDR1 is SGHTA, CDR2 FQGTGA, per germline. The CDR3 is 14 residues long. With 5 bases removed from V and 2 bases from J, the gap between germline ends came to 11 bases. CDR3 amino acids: CASSQSGVTDTQYF. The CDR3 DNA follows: TGTGCCAGCAGCCAATCAGGAGTCACAGATACGCAGTATTTT.

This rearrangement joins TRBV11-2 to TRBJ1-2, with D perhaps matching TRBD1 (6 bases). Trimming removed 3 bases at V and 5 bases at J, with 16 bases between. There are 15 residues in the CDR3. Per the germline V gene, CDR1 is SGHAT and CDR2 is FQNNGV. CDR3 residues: CASSFLSGQGYGYTF. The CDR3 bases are TGTGCCAGCAGCTTCTTGTCGGGGCAGGGGTATGGCTACACCTTC.

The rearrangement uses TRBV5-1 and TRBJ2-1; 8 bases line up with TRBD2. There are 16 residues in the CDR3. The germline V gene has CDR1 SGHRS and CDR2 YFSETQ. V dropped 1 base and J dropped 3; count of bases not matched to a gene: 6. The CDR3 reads CASSLSGTRSYNEQFF. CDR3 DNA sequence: TGCGCCAGCAGCTTGTCTGGGACTAGGAGCTACAATGAGCAGTTCTTC.

The CDR3 spells CASSPGTEETQYF. The CDR3, as DNA: TGTGCCAGCAGCCCAGGGACAGAGGAGACCCAGTACTTC. J is TRBJ2-5 and V is TRBV7-3, with TRBD1 identical over 7 bases. Looked up from germline, CDR1 is SGHTA and CDR2 is FQGTGA. V lost 5 bases, J lost 5 bases, and 5 bases stayed unmatched. The CDR3 has 13 residues.

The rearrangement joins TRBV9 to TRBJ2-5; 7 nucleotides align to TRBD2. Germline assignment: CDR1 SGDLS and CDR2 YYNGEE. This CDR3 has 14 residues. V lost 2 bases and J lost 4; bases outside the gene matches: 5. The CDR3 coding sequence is TGTGCCAGCAGCGTGGGCGGGGGAGGAGAGACCCAGTACTTC. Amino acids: CASSVGGGGETQYF.

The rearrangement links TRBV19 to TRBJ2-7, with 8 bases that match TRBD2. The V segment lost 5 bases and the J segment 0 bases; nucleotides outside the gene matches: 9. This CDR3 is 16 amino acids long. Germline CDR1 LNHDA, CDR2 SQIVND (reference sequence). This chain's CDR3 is CASSPTPSGSSYEQYF. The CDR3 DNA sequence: TGTGCCAGTAGTCCAACTCCGAGCGGGAGCTCCTACGAGCAGTACTTC.

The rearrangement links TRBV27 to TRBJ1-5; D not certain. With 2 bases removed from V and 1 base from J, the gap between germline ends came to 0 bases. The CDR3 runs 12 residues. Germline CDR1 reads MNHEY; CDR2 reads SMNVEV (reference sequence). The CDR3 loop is CASSLSNQPQHF. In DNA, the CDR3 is TGTGCCAGCAGTTTAAGCAATCAGCCCCAGCATTTT.

The CDR3 bases are TGTGCCAGCAGCCAGACCCCGACAGGGGGAGAGGCTGAAGCTTTCTTT. Protein: CASSQTPTGGEAEAFF. The V gene is TRBV3-1 (or the pseudogene TRBV3-2), the J gene TRBJ1-1, with 9 bases identical to TRBD1. J was trimmed by 6 bases and V by 3 bases; bases with no gene match: 11. This CDR3 region has 16 residues. Germline loops: CDR1 LGHDT, CDR2 YNNKEL (reference sequence).

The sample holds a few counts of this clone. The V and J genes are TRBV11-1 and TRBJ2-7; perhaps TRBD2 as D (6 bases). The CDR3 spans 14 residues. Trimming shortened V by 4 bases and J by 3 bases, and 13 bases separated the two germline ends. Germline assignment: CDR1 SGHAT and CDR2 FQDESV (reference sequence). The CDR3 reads CASSYSGQGYEQYF. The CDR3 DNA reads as TGTGCCAGCAGCTATAGCGGTCAGGGCTACGAGCAGTACTTC.

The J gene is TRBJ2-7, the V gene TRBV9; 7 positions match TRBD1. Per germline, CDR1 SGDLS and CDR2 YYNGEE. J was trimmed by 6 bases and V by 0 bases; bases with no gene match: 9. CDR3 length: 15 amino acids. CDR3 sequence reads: CASSVGQTGIGEQYF. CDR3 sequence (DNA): TGTGCCAGCAGCGTAGGCCAGACAGGGATTGGCGAGCAGTACTTC.

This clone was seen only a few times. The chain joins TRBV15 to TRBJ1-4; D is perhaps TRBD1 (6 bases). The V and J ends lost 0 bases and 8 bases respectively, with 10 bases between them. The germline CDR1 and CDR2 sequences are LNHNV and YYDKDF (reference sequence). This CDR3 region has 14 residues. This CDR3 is CATSRDLGTEKLFF. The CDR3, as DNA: TGTGCCACCAGCAGAGATTTGGGGACAGAAAAACTGTTTTTT. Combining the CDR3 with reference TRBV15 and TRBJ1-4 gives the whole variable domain DAMVIQNPRYQVTQFGKPVTLSCSQTLNHNVMYWYQQKSSQAPKLLFHYYDKDFNNEADTPDNFQSRRPNTSFCFLDIRSPGLGDTAMYLCATSRDLGTEKLFFGSGTQLSVL.

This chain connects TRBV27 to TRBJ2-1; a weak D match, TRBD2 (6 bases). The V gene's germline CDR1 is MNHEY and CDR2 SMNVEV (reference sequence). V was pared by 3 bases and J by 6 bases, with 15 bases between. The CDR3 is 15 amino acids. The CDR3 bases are TGTGCCAGCAGTTTTTCGGGGGTAGCTAGCAATGAGCAGTTCTTC. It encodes CASSFSGVASNEQFF.

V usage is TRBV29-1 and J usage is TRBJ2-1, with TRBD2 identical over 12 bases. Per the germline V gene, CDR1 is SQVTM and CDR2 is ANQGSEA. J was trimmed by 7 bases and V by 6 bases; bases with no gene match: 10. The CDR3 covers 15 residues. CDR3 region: CSVKTLAGGPNEQFF. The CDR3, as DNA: TGCAGCGTGAAAACGCTAGCGGGAGGGCCTAATGAGCAGTTCTTC.